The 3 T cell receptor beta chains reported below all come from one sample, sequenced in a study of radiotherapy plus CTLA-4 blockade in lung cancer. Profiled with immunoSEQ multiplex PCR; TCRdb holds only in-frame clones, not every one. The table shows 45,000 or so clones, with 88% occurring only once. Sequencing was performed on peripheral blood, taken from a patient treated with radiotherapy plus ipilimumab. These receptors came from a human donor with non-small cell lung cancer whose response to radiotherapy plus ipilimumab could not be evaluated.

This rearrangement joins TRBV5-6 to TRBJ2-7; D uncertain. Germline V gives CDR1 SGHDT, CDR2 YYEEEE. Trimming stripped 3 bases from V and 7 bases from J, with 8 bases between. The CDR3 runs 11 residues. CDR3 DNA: TGTGCCAGCAGCTCGTACGGGGAGCAGTACTTC. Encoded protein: CASSSYGEQYF.

The CDR3 loop reads CSVEDPSGRAVNEQFF. CDR3 coding DNA: TGCAGCGTTGAAGATCCCAGCGGGAGGGCCGTGAATGAGCAGTTCTTC. The chain carries TRBV29-1 and TRBJ2-1; TRBD2 matches 10 bases. With V trimmed by 0 bases and J by 7 bases, 9 bases remained unmatched. CDR3 length: 16 amino acids. Looked up from germline, CDR1 is SQVTM and CDR2 is ANQGSEA.

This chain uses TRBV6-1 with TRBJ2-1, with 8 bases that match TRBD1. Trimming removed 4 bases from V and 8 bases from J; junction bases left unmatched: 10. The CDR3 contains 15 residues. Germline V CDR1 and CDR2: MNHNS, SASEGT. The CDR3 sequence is CASSGQGAIGDEQFF. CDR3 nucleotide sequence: TGTGCCAGCAGTGGGCAGGGGGCTATCGGCGATGAGCAGTTCTTC.